This TCR beta chain was sequenced during a study of CD8 T cells in Susac syndrome. Trimming pared 0 bases from V and 4 bases from J, leaving 14 bases between. The V gene's germline CDR1 is SGDLS and CDR2 YYNGEE. The CDR3 is made up of 15 amino acids. The multiple sclerosis controls were treatment-naive patients with relapsing-remitting disease that was stable or active. It was with random hexamers that about 0.45 to 1 ug RNA was reverse transcribed. By means of immunoSEQ multiplex PCR, TCR beta CDR3 spanning 54 Vbeta and 13 Jbeta underwent amplification. TCRdb re-derived calls from the immunoSEQ multiplex PCR reads in MiXCR, one entry per CDR3 protein. The sample lists about 300,000 distinct CDR3 sequences, about 89% occurring once.

The V and J genes are TRBV9 and TRBJ2-7, with D maybe TRBD2 (6 bases). Sequenced: CD8+ T cells from PBMCs. The sequence was collected from a human donor with multiple sclerosis. The CDR3 loop reads CASSVAGASEYEQYF. The CDR3 DNA reads as TGTGCCAGCAGCGTAGCTGGGGCTAGCGAGTACGAGCAGTACTTC.